Below, 14 T cell receptor beta chains from the same sample are listed, as sequenced in a study of CD8+CD57+ T cells in acquired aplastic anemia. Template material for TCR beta VDJ and CDR3 profiling consisted of genomic DNA. TCRdb processed the reads anew with MiXCR; each CDR3 protein has one entry. The data show some 210,000 distinct CDR3 sequences, approximately 60% seen once. The sequenced sample was sorted CD4+, CD8+, or CD8+CD57+ T cells (not recorded which) from PBMCs. These receptors were collected from a human donor in good health.

The rearrangement links TRBV29-1 to TRBJ2-2; no clear D gene. The germline gives CDR1 SQVTM, CDR2 ANQGSEA. CDR3 size: 14 residues. Trimming left V 5 bases short and J 1 base short, with 11 bases between. CDR3 in DNA: TGCAGCGTTCTTTTTCTCTTGAACACCGGGGAGCTGTTTTTT. The encoded protein is CSVLFLLNTGELFF.

Regarding this clonotype: A junction boundary mismatches the germline segment, possibly from a read error. V usage is TRBV7-6 and J usage is TRBJ1-1; unclear D gene. CDR1 is SGHVS, CDR2 FNYEAQ, per germline. The CDR3 is made up of 14 amino acids. The CDR3 nucleotides read TGTGCCAGCGGCTTAGAAGTCATAAACACTGAAGCTTTCTTT. Protein: CASGLEVINTEAFF. Full variable domain (remainder filled in from reference TRBV7-6 and TRBJ1-1): GAGVSQSPRYKVTKRGQDVALRCDPISGHVSLYWYRQALGQGPEFLTYFNYEAQQDKSGLPNDRFSAERPEGSISTLTIQRTEQRDSAMYRCASGLEVINTEAFFGQGTRLTVV.

The gene calls are TRBV2 and TRBJ1-2; perhaps TRBD1 as D (5 bases). CDR1 is SNHLY and CDR2 is FYNNEI in the germline V gene. The V end was cut by 5 bases, the J end by 1 base, with 8 bases between. The CDR3 has 13 residues. The CDR3 spells CASSTDSNYGYTF. In nucleotides, the CDR3 is TGTGCCAGCAGTACCGACAGTAACTATGGCTACACCTTC. Complete variable domain (other parts from reference TRBV2 and TRBJ1-2): EPEVTQTPSHQVTQMGQEVILRCVPISNHLYFYWYRQILGQKVEFLVSFYNNEISEKSEIFDDQFSVERPDGSNFTLKIRSTKLEDSAMYFCASSTDSNYGYTFGSGTRLTVV.

The V call is TRBV25-1, the J call TRBJ1-6; D call uncertain. The CDR3 totals 16 residues. Germline CDR1 MGHDK, CDR2 SYGVNS. Trimming took off 3 bases at V and 7 bases at J, with 16 bases between the two ends. CDR3 residues: CASSETTHHLNSPLHF. DNA of the CDR3: TGTGCCAGCAGTGAGACAACTCACCATCTCAATTCACCCCTCCACTTT. The variable domain in full, completed from reference TRBV25-1 and TRBJ1-6, reads EADIYQTPRYLVIGTGKKITLECSQTMGHDKMYWYQQDPGMELHLIHYSYGVNSTEKGDLSSESTVSRIRTEHFPLTLESARPSHTSQYLCASSETTHHLNSPLHFGNGTRLTVT.

The rearrangement joins TRBV5-1 to TRBJ2-3; D unresolved. CDR3 size: 15 residues. Per the germline V gene, CDR1 is SGHRS and CDR2 is YFSETQ. Trimming removed 3 bases at V and 0 bases at J, with 11 bases between. Here the CDR3 reads CASSSDTDSTDTQYF. CDR3 coding DNA: TGCGCCAGCAGCTCAGACACGGACAGCACAGATACGCAGTATTTT.

The V and J genes are TRBV19 and TRBJ1-1; possibly TRBD1 for D (5 bases). The CDR3 covers 14 residues. With 1 base removed from V and 4 bases from J, the gap between germline ends came to 10 bases. Germline V gene sequence: CDR1 LNHDA, CDR2 SQIVND (reference sequence). CDR3 sequence (DNA): TGTGCCAGTAGTATAGGTGGGGGTGTCACTGAAGCTTTCTTT. Protein: CASSIGGGVTEAFF.

The chain links TRBV20-1 to TRBJ1-1; D is perhaps TRBD1 (6 bases). Trimming shortened V by 6 bases and J by 11 bases, and 13 bases separated the two germline ends. Germline V gives CDR1 DFQATT, CDR2 SNEGSKA (reference sequence). The CDR3 sequence is 10 residues long. The CDR3 bases are TGCAGTGCCGGACAGAGGGTGGCTTTCTTT. Translated: CSAGQRVAFF.

V and J are TRBV5-1 and TRBJ1-6, with 7 bases fitting TRBD1. CDR1 is SGHRS, CDR2 YFSETQ, per germline. Trimming cost V 0 bases and J 9 bases; bases outside gene matches: 12. This CDR3 comprises 17 residues. The CDR3 nucleotides are TGCGCCAGCAGCTTGGCCCTTCAGGGGGGAAAAGGTTCACCCCTCCACTTT. Amino acids: CASSLALQGGKGSPLHF.

This clonotype was recorded once. This chain connects TRBV7-9 to TRBJ1-1; D might be TRBD1 (5 bases). Looked up from germline, CDR1 is SEHNR and CDR2 is FQNEAQ (reference sequence). V gave up 6 bases and J gave up 0 bases, with 14 bases separating them. CDR3 length equals 15 residues. The CDR3 DNA reads TGTGCCAGCAGAGCTAACAGGACCGTGAACACTGAAGCTTTCTTT. It is translated as CASRANRTVNTEAFF. Using reference TRBV7-9 and TRBJ1-1 for the parts outside the CDR3, the full variable domain is DTGVSQNPRHKITKRGQNVTFRCDPISEHNRLYWYRQTLGQGPEFLTYFQNEAQLEKSRLLSDRFSAERPKGSFSTLEIQRTEQGDSAMYLCASRANRTVNTEAFFGQGTRLTVV.

The chain links TRBV14 to TRBJ1-1, with D perhaps TRBD1 (6 bases). V shed 3 bases and J shed 4 bases, with 12 bases lying between them. CDR3 length: 14 amino acids. The germline gives CDR1 SGHDN, CDR2 FVKESK. In DNA, the CDR3 is TGTGCCAGCAGCCAGAGGGGGGGGGTCACTGAAGCTTTCTTT. It specifies CASSQRGGVTEAFF.

V is TRBV7-8 and J is TRBJ2-1; TRBD2 matches at 11 bases. The trim removed 1 base at V and 6 bases at J, leaving 2 bases unmatched. Per the germline V gene, CDR1 is SGHVS and CDR2 is FQNEAQ. The CDR3 spans 15 residues. CDR3 residues: CASSLVAGGANEQFF. CDR3 in DNA: TGTGCCAGCAGCTTAGTAGCGGGGGGGGCCAATGAGCAGTTCTTC.

The CDR3 here is CASSSVSSGNTIYF. CDR3 coding DNA: TGTGCCAGCAGCTCAGTTTCCTCTGGAAACACCATATATTTT. This rearrangement joins TRBV7-9 to TRBJ1-3; D remains ambiguous. Between the trimmed V and J ends, which lost 4 bases and 0 bases, there was a span of 7 bases. The V gene's germline CDR1 is SEHNR and CDR2 FQNEAQ (reference sequence). The CDR3 covers 14 residues.

This clonotype came up once. The chain uses TRBV7-9 and TRBJ2-3; 8 positions agree with TRBD1. CDR1 and CDR2 from the germline V gene are SEHNR and FQNEAQ (reference sequence). This CDR3 is 15 amino acids long. V was clipped by 4 bases and J by 0 bases; unmatched bases: 3. Written as DNA, the CDR3 is TGTGCCAGCAGCTCACGGGACAGGAGCACAGATACGCAGTATTTT. Its protein is CASSSRDRSTDTQYF.

With regard to this clonotype: The CDR3 does not close with the conserved phenylalanine or tryptophan, likely indicating a read error. V is TRBV5-1 and J is TRBJ1-2; possibly TRBD1 for D (5 bases). CDR1 and CDR2 (germline): SGHRS, YFSETQ. This CDR3 has 14 residues. Trimming removed 6 bases from V and 3 bases from J, with 15 bases in between. CDR3 sequence reads: CASTPRGGDYGYTL. The CDR3 DNA is TGCGCCAGCACGCCACGCGGGGGGGACTATGGCTACACCCTC.